The next 30 T cell receptor beta chains were all read from a single sample in a study of PD-L1 blockade in urothelial cancer. TCRdb's table, derived via immunoSEQ multiplex PCR, lists solely in-frame clones and lacks some. Of about 80,000 clones listed, around 90% were seen once; the top ten hold around 5.3%. The specimen comprised PBMCs, sampled around atezolizumab (anti-PD-L1) treatment. Every receptor here comes from a woman in her seventies with urothelial cancer.

The chain has TRBV27 and TRBJ2-7; D perhaps matches TRBD2 (5 bases). CDR3 size: 17 residues. V was shortened by 2 bases and J by 3 bases, with 20 bases between the two germline ends. The germline CDR1 and CDR2 sequences are MNHEY and SMNVEV (reference sequence). The CDR3 sequence: CASSLIGEEVRGYEQYF. CDR3 sequence (DNA): TGTGCCAGCAGTTTAATAGGCGAGGAGGTTCGGGGCTACGAGCAGTACTTC.

The rearrangement uses TRBV5-1 and TRBJ2-1, with TRBD1 identical over 8 bases. The CDR3 sequence is 16 residues long. V was clipped by 4 bases and J by 4 bases; unmatched bases: 10. CDR1 and CDR2 (germline): SGHRS, YFSETQ. CDR3 sequence: CASSMDPGQEYNEQFF. DNA of the CDR3: TGCGCCAGCAGCATGGACCCGGGACAGGAATACAATGAGCAGTTCTTC.

V and J are TRBV5-6 and TRBJ1-2, with a possible D match to TRBD1 (6 bases). The CDR3 is made up of 13 amino acids. The germline gives CDR1 SGHDT, CDR2 YYEEEE. The ends were cut back, 6 bases at V and 3 bases at J, with 12 bases in the middle. The CDR3 region is CASNTGRYYGYTF. CDR3 in DNA: TGTGCCAGCAATACAGGGCGGTACTATGGCTACACCTTC. Together with reference TRBV5-6 and TRBJ1-2, the CDR3 gives the full variable domain: DAGVTQSPTHLIKTRGQQVTLRCSPKSGHDTVSWYQQALGQGPQFIFQYYEEEERQRGNFPDRFSGHQFPNYSSELNVNALLLGDSALYLCASNTGRYYGYTFGSGTRLTVV.

This chain links TRBV5-1 with TRBJ2-5, with 11 bases matching TRBD2. This CDR3 contains 16 residues. The V segment lost 4 bases and the J segment 3 bases; nucleotides outside the gene matches: 8. Germline CDR1 is SGHRS and CDR2 is YFSETQ. The CDR3 is CASSPRLAGLKETQYF. The CDR3 bases are TGCGCCAGCAGCCCAAGACTAGCGGGGTTAAAAGAGACCCAGTACTTC.

This chain uses TRBV19 with TRBJ2-7; maybe TRBD1 (6 bases). Trimming took off 10 bases at V and 4 bases at J, with 23 bases between the two ends. CDR3 length: 15 residues. Germline V CDR1 and CDR2: LNHDA, SQIVND (reference sequence). The CDR3 here is CATWGRGRDQYEQYF. In DNA form, the CDR3 reads TGTGCCACCTGGGGGCGAGGACGGGATCAGTACGAGCAGTACTTC.

The chain uses TRBV18 and TRBJ1-1; D possibly corresponds to TRBD1 (6 bases). Germline-derived CDR1 and CDR2 are KGHSH and LQKENI. CDR3 size: 15 residues. V lost 2 bases, J lost 0 bases, and 10 bases lay in between. CDR3 protein: CASSPAGALNTEAFF. DNA of the CDR3: TGTGCCAGCTCACCAGCAGGGGCTTTGAACACTGAAGCTTTCTTT.

This clone has a single count. The chain has TRBV27 and TRBJ1-5; TRBD1 aligns across 7 bases. The CDR3 is 16 residues long. The germline gives CDR1 MNHEY, CDR2 SMNVEV (reference sequence). V shed 6 bases, J shed 1 base, and the junction held 9 bases outside the gene matches. CDR3 coding DNA: TGTGCCAGCAGCCCAAGACAGGGTTCAAGCAATCAGCCCCAGCATTTT. Translating it yields CASSPRQGSSNQPQHF.

This clone appeared once. V gene TRBV5-1 combines with J gene TRBJ2-1, with TRBD2 matching over 8 bases. The V gene end was trimmed by 1 base and the J gene end by 8 bases; junction bases not matched to a gene: 8. Germline V CDR1 and CDR2: SGHRS, YFSETQ. The CDR3 is 15 residues long. Here the CDR3 DNA reads TGCGCCAGCAGCTTGACTCTAGCGGGTATCTATGAGCAGTTCTTC. Protein sequence: CASSLTLAGIYEQFF. Full variable domain (missing parts from reference TRBV5-1 and TRBJ2-1): KAGVTQTPRYLIKTRGQQVTLSCSPISGHRSVSWYQQTPGQGLQFLFEYFSETQRNKGNFPGRFSGRQFSNSRSEMNVSTLELGDSALYLCASSLTLAGIYEQFFGPGTRLTVL.

This chain uses TRBV9 with TRBJ2-7; possible D gene TRBD1, 5 bases. V was pared by 4 bases and J by 1 base, with 15 bases between. Germline values: CDR1 SGDLS, CDR2 YYNGEE. The CDR3 has 15 amino acids. CDR3 residues: CASSPQGASSYEQYF. CDR3 in DNA: TGTGCCAGCAGCCCCCAAGGGGCTAGTTCCTACGAGCAGTACTTC.

This chain uses TRBV15 with TRBJ1-5; D not resolved. Trimming pared 0 bases from V and 3 bases from J, leaving 9 bases between. There are 15 residues in the CDR3. CDR1 and CDR2 from the germline V gene are LNHNV and YYDKDF (reference sequence). Written as DNA, the CDR3 is TGTGCCACCAGCAGAGATCTCAGATCCAATCAGCCCCAGCATTTT. Translation: CATSRDLRSNQPQHF.

The rearrangement joins TRBV9 to TRBJ2-1; 7 positions agree with TRBD1. Trimming cost V 3 bases and J 3 bases; bases outside gene matches: 6. This CDR3 has 15 residues. In germline, CDR1 is SGDLS, CDR2 YYNGEE. The CDR3 protein is CASSATGIDYNEQFF. CDR3 nucleotides: TGTGCCAGCAGCGCGACAGGGATCGACTACAATGAGCAGTTCTTC.

The chain combines TRBV27 with TRBJ1-2; 9 bases match TRBD1. The germline CDR1 and CDR2 sequences are MNHEY and SMNVEV (reference sequence). The CDR3 is 17 amino acids. V lost 2 bases to trimming and J lost 0 bases; unmatched junction nucleotides: 7. The chain's CDR3 is CASSLLGTGWTNYGYTF. CDR3 DNA: TGTGCCAGCAGTTTACTCGGGACAGGGTGGACTAACTATGGCTACACCTTC.

The chain employs TRBV18 and TRBJ1-2; 7 positions agree with TRBD1. The CDR3 extends over 14 amino acids. The junction had 3 bases not matched to a gene; V was cut back by 2 bases and J by 3 bases. Looked up from germline, CDR1 is KGHSH and CDR2 is LQKENI. The CDR3 protein is CASSPTGVDYGYTF. The CDR3 coding sequence is TGTGCCAGCTCACCAACAGGGGTGGACTATGGCTACACCTTC.

The chain combines TRBV29-1 with TRBJ2-7; weak D call: TRBD1 (5 bases). V lost 4 bases and J 5 bases, leaving 9 bases between the germline ends. The CDR3 totals 11 residues. Per germline, CDR1 SQVTM and CDR2 ANQGSEA. CDR3 residues: CSVGGFDEQYF. Here the CDR3 DNA reads TGCAGCGTTGGGGGCTTTGACGAGCAGTACTTC.

The rearrangement uses TRBV5-1 and TRBJ2-2; D is unclear. The V gene lost 2 bases and the J gene lost 6 bases, with 11 bases spanning the gap. The V gene's germline CDR1 is SGHRS and CDR2 YFSETQ. CDR3 size: 14 residues. The CDR3 reads CASSFVSGSGELFF. The CDR3 DNA is TGCGCCAGCAGCTTTGTATCGGGTTCCGGGGAGCTGTTTTTT.

The rearrangement joins TRBV5-6 to TRBJ2-3; 8 nucleotides match TRBD2. J gave up 1 base and V 4 bases, and 14 bases lay outside the gene matches. Germline CDR1 and CDR2: SGHDT and YYEEEE. The CDR3 is 18 residues long. The CDR3 is CASSLFGGGGRGTDTQYF. CDR3 DNA sequence: TGTGCCAGCAGCCTCTTCGGGGGGGGCGGCCGGGGCACAGATACGCAGTATTTT.

This clone appeared a few times. The chain combines TRBV5-4 with TRBJ2-7; 10 nucleotides agree with TRBD2. V lost 4 bases and J lost 0; bases outside the gene matches: 7. The CDR3 loop spans 16 amino acids. Germline V CDR1 and CDR2: SGHNT, YYREEE (reference sequence). The CDR3 is CASSARLAGVSYEQYF. CDR3 in DNA: TGTGCCAGCAGCGCCCGACTAGCGGGCGTCTCCTACGAGCAGTACTTC.

The chain links TRBV28 to TRBJ1-3; the match to TRBD1 covers 8 bases. The germline V gene has CDR1 MDHEN and CDR2 SYDVKM. The CDR3 has 13 amino acids. The junction had 6 bases not matched to a gene; V was cut back by 11 bases and J by 3 bases. The CDR3 is CACQGAGGNTIYF. Here the CDR3 DNA reads TGTGCCTGCCAGGGGGCGGGTGGAAACACCATATATTTT.

V is TRBV30 and J is TRBJ2-4; D is perhaps TRBD2 (6 bases). CDR1 GTSNPN and CDR2 SVGIG come from the germline V gene (reference sequence). With 2 bases removed from V and 4 bases from J, the gap between germline ends came to 6 bases. The CDR3 is made up of 12 amino acids. The CDR3 DNA reads as TGTGCCTGGAGTAGCGGGAAAAACATTCAGTACTTC. This codes for CAWSSGKNIQYF.

The CDR3 is CASTSWGRNPPETQYF. CDR3 nucleotides: TGTGCCAGCACCTCCTGGGGCCGAAATCCCCCAGAGACCCAGTACTTC. V usage is TRBV27 and J usage is TRBJ2-5; D is possibly TRBD1 (5 bases). The V gene's germline CDR1 is MNHEY and CDR2 SMNVEV (reference sequence). This CDR3 has 16 residues. V dropped 7 bases and J dropped 4 bases, with 22 bases sitting between them.

On this clone: One junction end disagrees with the germline gene, perhaps due to a read error. The rearrangement joins TRBV18 to TRBJ2-7; 7 bases are a match to TRBD1. This CDR3 has 14 residues. Germline values: CDR1 KGHSH, CDR2 LQKENI. The CDR3 loop reads CASSPRDRVFEQYF. CDR3 coding DNA: TGTGCCAGCTCGCCACGAGACAGGGTTTTCGAGCAGTACTTC.

The chain couples TRBV5-4 to TRBJ2-2; 9 bases fit TRBD1. V was pared by 4 bases and J by 0 bases, with 7 bases of the junction left unmatched. Germline V CDR1 and CDR2: SGHNT, YYREEE (reference sequence). The CDR3 runs 17 residues. This CDR3 is CASSRPGQGANTGELFF. The CDR3 DNA follows: TGTGCCAGCAGCCGGCCGGGACAGGGAGCGAACACCGGGGAGCTGTTTTTT.

The genes are TRBV5-1 and TRBJ2-1; 8 nucleotides align to TRBD2. Germline-derived CDR1 and CDR2 are SGHRS and YFSETQ. The V gene end was trimmed by 6 bases and the J gene end by 1 base; junction bases not matched to a gene: 6. The CDR3 is 15 amino acids. DNA of the CDR3: TGCGCCAGCACCCTCACTAGCGGATCCTACAATGAGCAGTTCTTC. It translates to CASTLTSGSYNEQFF.

V usage is TRBV2 and J usage is TRBJ2-1; no clear D gene. The CDR3 runs 11 residues. The germline V gene has CDR1 SNHLY and CDR2 FYNNEI. The V and J ends lost 6 bases and 8 bases respectively, with 8 bases between them. The CDR3 bases are TGTGCCAGCAGCTTTAGCTATGAGCAGTTCTTC. It translates to CASSFSYEQFF.

The genes are TRBV7-2 and TRBJ2-2; the D gene is possibly TRBD1 (5 bases). This CDR3 is built from 16 residues. The germline V gene has CDR1 SGHTA and CDR2 FQGNSA. Between the trimmed V and J ends, which lost 5 bases and 7 bases, there was a span of 20 bases. CDR3 nucleotides: TGTGCCAGCAGCCCACAAGGGGCAGGCTATAACGGGGAGCTGTTTTTT. Protein: CASSPQGAGYNGELFF.

The sample holds one count of this clone. V usage is TRBV4-3 and J usage is TRBJ2-3; weak D call: TRBD2 (5 bases). The V end was cut by 1 base, the J end by 0 bases, with 14 bases between. This CDR3 is built from 17 residues. Looked up from germline, CDR1 is LGHNA and CDR2 is YSLEER. The CDR3 loop reads CASSQVPAAISTDTQYF. For the CDR3, the DNA is TGCGCCAGCAGCCAAGTCCCAGCGGCGATTAGCACAGATACGCAGTATTTT.

V gene TRBV19 combines with J gene TRBJ2-7; 9 bases are a match to TRBD1. Germline loops: CDR1 LNHDA, CDR2 SQIVND (reference sequence). With V trimmed by 4 bases and J by 4 bases, 2 bases remained unmatched. The CDR3 runs to 13 residues. The CDR3 region is CASSTGTGYEQYF. The CDR3 DNA reads TGTGCCAGTAGTACCGGGACAGGGTACGAGCAGTACTTC.

This chain joins TRBV5-1 and TRBJ1-1; 8 bases are shared with TRBD1. The V and J ends lost 0 bases and 10 bases, in that order; junction bases with no gene match: 8. The CDR3 contains 14 residues. CDR1 is SGHRS, CDR2 YFSETQ, per germline. DNA of the CDR3: TGCGCCAGCAGCTTGGAAGGGACAGGCGGTGGAGCTTTCTTT. Protein sequence: CASSLEGTGGGAFF.

V is TRBV7-2 and J is TRBJ2-2; the D gene is possibly TRBD2 (5 bases). The V end was cut by 1 base, the J end by 6 bases, with 12 bases between. Germline V gene data show CDR1 as SGHTA and CDR2 as FQGNSA. The CDR3 is 15 residues long. The CDR3 coding sequence is TGTGCCAGCAGCTTAGAGCCGGGATCTGCCGGGGAGCTGTTTTTT. Translated, it gives CASSLEPGSAGELFF.

The chain combines TRBV6-5 with TRBJ2-7; no firm D call. V lost 2 bases and J lost 2, with 13 bases in between. This CDR3 has 15 amino acids. CDR1 MNHEY and CDR2 SVGAGI come from the germline V gene. CDR3 DNA sequence: TGTGCCAGCAGTTACGGTATCGGTACAGCCTACGAGCAGTACTTC. The encoded protein is CASSYGIGTAYEQYF.